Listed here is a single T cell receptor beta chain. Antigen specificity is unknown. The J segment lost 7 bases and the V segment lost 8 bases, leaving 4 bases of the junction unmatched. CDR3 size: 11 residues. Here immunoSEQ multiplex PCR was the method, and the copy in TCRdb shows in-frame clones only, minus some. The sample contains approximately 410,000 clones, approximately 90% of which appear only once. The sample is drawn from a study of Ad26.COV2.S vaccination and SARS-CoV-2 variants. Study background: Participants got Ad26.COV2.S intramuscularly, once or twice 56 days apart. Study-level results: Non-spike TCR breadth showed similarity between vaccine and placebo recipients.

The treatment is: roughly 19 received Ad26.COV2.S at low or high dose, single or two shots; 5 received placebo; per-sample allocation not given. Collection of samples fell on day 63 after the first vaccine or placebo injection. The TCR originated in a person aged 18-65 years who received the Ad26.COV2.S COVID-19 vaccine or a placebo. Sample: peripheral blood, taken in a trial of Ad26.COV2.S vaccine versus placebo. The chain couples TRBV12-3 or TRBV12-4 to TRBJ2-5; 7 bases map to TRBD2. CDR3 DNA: TGTGCCAGCTCAACGGGGGGGACCCAGTACTTC. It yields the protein CASSTGGTQYF.